This is a list of T cell receptor beta chains from one sample in a study of blood T cell repertoires in COVID-19. The assay was immunoSEQ multiplex PCR, and TCRdb's table has in-frame clones only and misses some. The sample contains just under 300,000 clones, around 90% of which appear only once. What was sequenced was peripheral blood. The receptors were gathered from a man aged 65-85 years with acute or convalescent COVID-19. The CDR3 runs from the conserved cysteine through the conserved F or W. D genes are given only for firm matches. Some rows have no size entry. The others give once, few or many, or a class for an expanded clone.

clone_size j_call d_call v_call cdr3_nt cdr3_aa
- TRBJ1-2 - TRBV5-6 TGTGCCAGCAGCTTGCGGGACTTAAGAGGTTTCGGCGGCTACACCTTC CASSLRDLRGFGGYTF
- TRBJ1-4 TRBD1 TRBV11-2 TGTGCCAGCAGCCTATCGACAGGGGGGGGTGAAAAACTGTTTTTT CASSLSTGGGEKLFF
- TRBJ2-5 TRBD2 TRBV4-3 TGCGCCAGCAGCCTTGGGACTAGCGGGGGGAATTCGGAGACCCAGTACTTC CASSLGTSGGNSETQYF
- TRBJ2-3 TRBD2 TRBV18 TGTGCCAGCTCACCAACGGGGGGTAACACAGATACGCAGTATTTT CASSPTGGNTDTQYF
- TRBJ1-2 - TRBV12-3/TRBV12-4 TGTGCCAGCAGTTCCGCGGGGGAAATTAACACCTTC CASSSAGEINTF
- TRBJ2-7 - TRBV5-4 TGTGCCAGCAGCTCGCAGGGCGGCTCCTACGAGCAGTACTTC CASSSQGGSYEQYF
- TRBJ1-5 - TRBV28 TGTGCCAGCAAGGGAGATCTCAATCCCCAGCATTTT CASKGDLNPQHF
- TRBJ2-2 - TRBV23-1 TGCGCCAGCAGTCACGGGGTCACCGGGGAGCTGTTTTTT CASSHGVTGELFF
- TRBJ1-4 TRBD1 TRBV5-4 TGTGCCAGCAGCGGGACAGGGGATCGGGCTAATGAAAAACTGTTTTTT CASSGTGDRANEKLFF
- TRBJ2-5 TRBD2 TRBV28 TGTGCCAGCAGTTTACTTGCCATTGGACTAGCCAGGGCCCCCTCAGAGACCCAGTACTTC CASSLLAIGLARAPSETQYF
- TRBJ1-1 TRBD1 TRBV5-4 TGTGCCACCGAGGACAGGACATCTTCTGAGGCTTTCTTT CATEDRTSSEAFF
few TRBJ1-4 - TRBV7-9 TGTGCCAGCAGCTTGCACGGGTCACGTGAAAAACTGTTTTTT CASSLHGSREKLFF
- TRBJ1-1 - TRBV18 TGTGCCAGCTCACCATTATCGGGTTCAGAGGCAGAAGCTTTCTTT CASSPLSGSEAEAFF
- TRBJ1-5 - TRBV18 TGTGCCAGCTCACCAAGTGGAGGGGATCAGCCCCAGCATTTT CASSPSGGDQPQHF
- TRBJ2-7 TRBD1 TRBV24-1 TGTGCCACCCGGACAGGAGCCTACGAGCAGTACTTC CATRTGAYEQYF
- TRBJ2-4 - TRBV12-2 TGTGCAAGTCGCTTAGGACGGAGCGCCGATAAAAACATTCAGTACTTC CASRLGRSADKNIQYF
few TRBJ2-2 - TRBV10-3 TGTGCCATCAGGGGTGGCGGGACCGGGGAGCTGTTTTTT CAIRGGGTGELFF
- TRBJ2-3 - TRBV7-2 TGTGCCAGCAGCTTTCTTCTGGGGCAGGGAAGCACAGATACGCAGTATTTT CASSFLLGQGSTDTQYF
- TRBJ1-5 - TRBV19 TGTGCCAGTAGTCTTTTTTCTGGCAATCAGCCCCAGCATTTT CASSLFSGNQPQHF
- TRBJ1-6 TRBD1 TRBV7-8 TGTGCCAGCAGCTCAGGGACAGGCGCGGTCCTTAATTCACCCCTCCACTTT CASSSGTGAVLNSPLHF
- TRBJ1-4 - TRBV30 TGTGCCTGGAAGGAGGGAGGCGAAAAACTGTTTTTT CAWKEGGEKLFF
- TRBJ2-7 - TRBV6-5 TGTGCCAGCACCTCGTCGACTCTTGACGAGCAGTACTTC CASTSSTLDEQYF
once TRBJ2-7 TRBD2 TRBV7-2 TGTGCCAGCAGCCCTGCTAGCGGGAGCTCCTACGAGCAGTACTTC CASSPASGSSYEQYF
- TRBJ2-7 - TRBV5-6 TGTGCCAGCAGCTTGTACCAGGGCCTCCCTTACGAGCAGTACTTC CASSLYQGLPYEQYF
once TRBJ1-2 - TRBV7-9 TGTGCCAGCTCACCGGTTAACTATGGCTACACCTTC CASSPVNYGYTF
- TRBJ2-7 TRBD1 TRBV23-1 TGCGCCAGCAGCCTGAGACAGGGACCTGGTCCCGCTGAAGATTACGAGCAGTACTTC CASSLRQGPGPAEDYEQYF
- TRBJ2-7 - TRBV20-1 TGCAGTGCCCAGAAGTCCTACGAGCAGTACTTC CSAQKSYEQYF
- TRBJ1-1 - TRBV18 TGTGCCAGCTCAGCGACACCGGGGGGACTGCTGAACACTGAAGCTTTCTTT CASSATPGGLLNTEAFF
- TRBJ2-2 TRBD2 TRBV5-4 TGTGCCAGCAGCCCAGGGACTAGCGGCACCCGGGGGAACACCGGGGAGCTGTTTTTT CASSPGTSGTRGNTGELFF
- TRBJ2-5 TRBD1 TRBV11-2 TGTGCCAGCAGCTTATCGACAGGGGGCGGAGAGACCCAGTACTTC CASSLSTGGGETQYF
- TRBJ1-3 TRBD1 TRBV29-1 TGCAGCGAAGGGGGACAGACAGTTAACACCATATATTTT CSEGGQTVNTIYF
- TRBJ1-1 TRBD1 TRBV6-5 TGTGCCAGCATTCTCCCGGGACAGCCCACTGAAGCTTTCTTT CASILPGQPTEAFF
- TRBJ2-6 - TRBV6-2/TRBV6-3 TGTGCCAGCAGTTACCGGAGCAGTCTCCCTGGGGCCAACGTCCTGACTTTC CASSYRSSLPGANVLTF
- TRBJ2-7 - TRBV6-2/TRBV6-3 TGTGCCAGCAGTTACTCGTTTGAGACACCAATCTACGAGCAGTACTTC CASSYSFETPIYEQYF
- TRBJ2-3 - TRBV7-2 TGTGCCAGCAGCTTACAGGTCGCAAGCACAGATACGCAGTATTTT CASSLQVASTDTQYF
- TRBJ1-2 - TRBV9 TGTGCCAGCAGCGCAACAGACTATGGCTACACCTTC CASSATDYGYTF
- TRBJ2-1 TRBD1 TRBV10-3 TGTGCCATCAGTGAGACAGGGGACTACAATGAGCAGTTCTTC CAISETGDYNEQFF
- TRBJ2-7 TRBD2 TRBV6-2/TRBV6-3 TGTGCCAGCAGTCCGATCCTAGCGGGGGCCTACGAGCAGTACTTC CASSPILAGAYEQYF
- TRBJ1-2 - TRBV28 TGTGCCAGCAGTTTAGGACTGGTCGGGACTTATGGCTACACCTTC CASSLGLVGTYGYTF
- TRBJ1-1 - TRBV29-1 TGCAGCGTTGAGCGAAACACTGAAGCTTTCTTT CSVERNTEAFF
once TRBJ1-5 - TRBV19 TGTGCCAGTACAGGGCTGGGCAATCAGCCCCAGCATTTT CASTGLGNQPQHF
- TRBJ2-1 TRBD2 TRBV7-2 TGTGCCAGCAGCTTCGCCGGGACTAGCCACAATGAGCAGTTCTTC CASSFAGTSHNEQFF
- TRBJ2-1 - TRBV25-1 TGTGCCAGCAGTGACAGAAACTACAATGAGCAGTTCTTC CASSDRNYNEQFF
- TRBJ1-6 TRBD1 TRBV18 TGTGCCAGCTCAACGCGGACAGGGGGAGATAATTCACCCCTCCACTTT CASSTRTGGDNSPLHF
- TRBJ2-3 TRBD2 TRBV28 TGTGCCAGCAGTTTAATTAGCGGGAGTCGGGGGGGCACAGCAGATACGCAGTATTTT CASSLISGSRGGTADTQYF
- TRBJ2-6 - TRBV5-4 TGTGCCAGCAGCCTGGAGCCTCCCCGCTCTGGGGCCAACGTCCTGACTTTC CASSLEPPRSGANVLTF